Listed here are 21 T cell receptor beta chains from one sample, sequenced in a study of T cells in Graves' hyperthyroidism and ophthalmopathy. TCR beta CDR3 sequences were amplified from RNA transcripts. The HTBI primer set drove a first-round RT-PCR of the TCR CDR3. TCRdb itself ran the multiplex PCR reads through MiXCR, one entry per CDR3 protein. The sample has about 270,000 distinct CDR3 sequences, approximately 23% seen once. Material for sequencing was blood. Receptor source: a woman in her 40s with Graves' ophthalmopathy.

This clonotype was counted many times. DNA for the CDR3: TGCAGTGCTCTTAAGCCAATGACAGGTTGGGGTTATGGCTACACCTTC. Residues: CSALKPMTGWGYGYTF. This sequence joins TRBV20-1 and TRBJ1-2; D perhaps matches TRBD1 (6 bases). This CDR3 comprises 16 residues. Trimming took off 5 bases at V and 5 bases at J, with 24 bases between the two ends. Per the germline V gene, CDR1 is DFQATT and CDR2 is SNEGSKA (reference sequence).

The V and J genes are TRBV11-2 and TRBJ1-6; D not resolved. There are 15 residues in the CDR3. Trimming removed 3 bases from V and 6 bases from J, with 12 bases in between. Germline CDR1 SGHAT, CDR2 FQNNGV. This CDR3 is CASSFNRRINSPLHF. The CDR3, as DNA: TGTGCCAGCAGCTTTAATCGGCGGATTAATTCACCCCTCCACTTT. The full variable domain, in which reference TRBV11-2 and TRBJ1-6 provide the parts outside the CDR3, is EAGVAQSPRYKIIEKRQSVAFWCNPISGHATLYWYQQILGQGPKLLIQFQNNGVVDDSQLPKDRFSAERLKGVDSTLKIQPAKLEDSAVYLCASSFNRRINSPLHFGNGTRLTVT.

As concerns this clonotype: Sequence at one end of the junction differs from germline and may be a read error. The J gene is TRBJ1-2, the V gene TRBV5-6; D not resolved. Germline CDR1 SGHDT, CDR2 YYEEEE. The CDR3 is 17 amino acids. In DNA form, the CDR3 reads TGTGCCAGCAGACAAAACCCGGTGGAACAGAATTTACATGGCTACAACTTC. This gives the protein CASRQNPVEQNLHGYNF.

Only one count was recorded for this clonotype. The V call is TRBV5-1, the J call TRBJ1-2, with D unresolved. Trimming cost V 4 bases and J 2 bases, with 9 bases left between them. Germline CDR1 and CDR2: SGHRS and YFSETQ. This CDR3 region has 13 residues. CDR3 nucleotides: TGCGCCAGCAGCCGGACTCAAAACTATGGCTACACCTTC. It yields the protein CASSRTQNYGYTF.

There are many counts of this clonotype. The chain recombines TRBV6-5 with TRBJ2-2; 9 bases match TRBD2. V lost 0 bases, J lost 6 bases, and 8 bases stayed unmatched. The CDR3 runs to 17 residues. In germline, CDR1 is MNHEY, CDR2 SVGAGI. The CDR3 region is CASSYSVAGGPPGELFF. In DNA, the CDR3 is TGTGCCAGCAGTTACTCGGTTGCGGGAGGGCCGCCCGGGGAGCTGTTTTTT.

This clonotype appeared many times. The chain has TRBV30 and TRBJ1-1, with a weak D call TRBD1 (5 bases). The CDR3 has 13 amino acids. The V gene lost 3 bases and the J gene lost 5 bases, with 13 bases spanning the gap. CDR1 is GTSNPN and CDR2 is SVGIG in the germline V gene (reference sequence). The DNA of the CDR3 is TGTGCCTGGAGCGAAGGGGCAGGAACTGAAGCTTTCTTT. Its translation: CAWSEGAGTEAFF.

This chain joins TRBV6-1 and TRBJ1-5; unclear D gene. The CDR3 runs to 12 residues. Trimming took 10 bases from V and 3 from J, leaving 10 bases between them. Germline CDR1 and CDR2: MNHNS and SASEGT. The CDR3 protein is CANSGLNQPQHF. In nucleotides, the CDR3 is TGTGCCAACAGCGGCCTCAATCAGCCCCAGCATTTT.

The chain joins TRBV12-3 or TRBV12-4 to TRBJ2-7; 11 nucleotides agree with TRBD2. There are 16 residues in the CDR3. V was pared by 5 bases and J by 2 bases, with 8 bases of the junction left unmatched. The DNA for the CDR3 is TGTGCCAGCAGTCCCGGGACTAGCGGCTCCCCCTACGAGCAGTACTTC. Translated, it gives CASSPGTSGSPYEQYF.

This clonotype was observed at least ten times. The chain links TRBV20-1 to TRBJ2-7; D tentatively reads TRBD1 or TRBD2 (5 bases each). The CDR3 length is 14 residues. Germline V gene data show CDR1 as DFQATT and CDR2 as SNEGSKA (reference sequence). Between the trimmed V and J ends, which lost 3 bases and 0 bases, there was a span of 12 bases. CDR3 nucleotides: TGCAGTGCTAGTCCCTGGGACGTCTCCTACGAGCAGTACTTC. Its translation: CSASPWDVSYEQYF.

Points on this clonotype: The germline gene is not matched at one end of the junction; a read error may be the cause. The chain links TRBV6-4 to TRBJ2-7; TRBD1 is a possible D gene (6 bases). The CDR3 loop spans 16 amino acids. Germline-derived CDR1 and CDR2 are MRHNA and SNTAGT. DNA for the CDR3: TGTGCCAGCAGTTACTCAGGGACACAGAGCTCCTACGAGCAGTACTTC. Its translation: CASSYSGTQSSYEQYF.

This clonotype was detected many times. This sequence joins TRBV7-2 and TRBJ2-7, with a weak D call TRBD2 (6 bases). Trimming stripped 5 bases from V and 7 bases from J, with 18 bases between. The CDR3 extends over 14 amino acids. Germline lookup yields CDR1 SGHTA and CDR2 FQGNSA. CDR3 protein: CASSQAPQAGEQYF. The DNA for the CDR3 is TGTGCCAGCAGCCAGGCGCCACAGGCGGGGGAGCAGTACTTC.

This clonotype came up a few times. This sequence joins TRBV28 and TRBJ1-1; weak D call: TRBD1 (6 bases). Germline CDR1 and CDR2: MDHEN and SYDVKM. The CDR3 is 15 amino acids. The germline V and J ends were trimmed by 3 bases and 0 bases, with 11 bases remaining between them. Written as DNA, the CDR3 is TGTGCCAGCAGTTTCAGCGGGACACTGAACACTGAAGCTTTCTTT. The encoded protein is CASSFSGTLNTEAFF. The whole variable domain, filled in from reference TRBV28 and TRBJ1-1, reads DVKVTQSSRYLVKRTGEKVFLECVQDMDHENMFWYRQDPGLGLRLIYFSYDVKMKEKGDIPEGYSVSREKKERFSLILESASTNQTSMYLCASSFSGTLNTEAFFGQGTRLTVV.

This clonotype was found many times. V gene TRBV27 combines with J gene TRBJ2-7, with D uncertain. Germline assignment: CDR1 MNHEY and CDR2 SMNVEV (reference sequence). V was clipped by 6 bases and J by 0 bases, with 9 bases between them. The length of the CDR3 is 13 residues. CDR3 amino acids: CASSPGFSYEQYF. DNA for the CDR3: TGTGCCAGCAGCCCCGGGTTCTCCTACGAGCAGTACTTC.

This clonotype was seen many times. The chain carries TRBV28 and TRBJ1-2, with D possibly matching TRBD1 (5 bases). Trimming pared 10 bases from V and 0 bases from J, leaving 18 bases between. CDR3 size: 15 residues. CDR1 and CDR2 (germline): MDHEN, SYDVKM. For the CDR3, the DNA is TGTGCCATCACATTGCGGCGGGACGCTAACTATGGCTACACCTTC. Its protein is CAITLRRDANYGYTF.

This clonotype was detected many times. The V and J genes are TRBV28 and TRBJ2-7; the match to TRBD2 covers 7 bases. This CDR3 contains 13 residues. Germline V gene lookup returns CDR1 MDHEN and CDR2 SYDVKM. With 6 bases clipped from V and 3 bases from J, the junction kept 5 bases outside the gene matches. Written as DNA, the CDR3 is TGTGCCAGCAGCCGGGGAGGGCTCTACGAGCAGTACTTC. It specifies CASSRGGLYEQYF.

This clonotype appeared many times. Written as DNA, the CDR3 is TGTGCCAGCACCGGAATAGGGACAGGGACGGCCAAAAACATTCAGTACTTC. This translates into CASTGIGTGTAKNIQYF. This rearrangement joins TRBV27 to TRBJ2-4, with 9 bases that match TRBD1. CDR3 length: 17 residues. Germline CDR1 and CDR2: MNHEY and SMNVEV (reference sequence). Unmatched junction bases numbered 11, after V lost 7 bases and J lost 1 base.

In its sample, this clonotype was seen a few times. The chain recombines TRBV3-1 with TRBJ2-7; 7 bases fit TRBD1. V dropped 11 bases and J dropped 5; count of bases not matched to a gene: 9. The length of the CDR3 is 12 residues. The germline V gene encodes CDR1 LGHDT and CDR2 YNNKEL (reference sequence). CDR3 sequence (DNA): TGTGCCTCACAGGGGTTTACAGACGAGCAGTACTTC. Its translation: CASQGFTDEQYF.

The rearrangement links TRBV6-1 to TRBJ1-2; D is perhaps TRBD1 (6 bases). Germline CDR1 MNHNS, CDR2 SASEGT. The CDR3 has 12 amino acids. V was trimmed by 7 bases and J by 8 bases, leaving 14 bases between them. CDR3 coding DNA: TGTGCCAGCACCTTGAGGGGGGCAGGCTACACCTTC. This codes for CASTLRGAGYTF.

In this sample, this clonotype turned up once. Since a much larger clone is just one base distant, this may be a read error. The J gene is TRBJ2-5, the V gene TRBV5-1; D is possibly TRBD1 (6 bases). This CDR3 spans 16 amino acids. Looked up from germline, CDR1 is SGHRS and CDR2 is YFSETQ. The CDR3: CASSLMPGALEETLYF. The CDR3 DNA reads TGCGCCAGCAGCTTGATGCCAGGGGCTCTTGAAGAGACCCTGTACTTC.

This clonotype showed up many times. The chain has TRBV28 and TRBJ1-5; no clear D. With 2 bases removed from V and 6 bases from J, the gap between germline ends came to 5 bases. This CDR3 spans 12 amino acids. The germline CDR1 and CDR2 sequences are MDHEN and SYDVKM. The CDR3 is CASSLVGQPQHF. CDR3 bases: TGTGCCAGCAGTTTAGTAGGTCAGCCCCAGCATTTT.

The V call is TRBV5-1, the J call TRBJ2-7; perhaps TRBD1 as D (5 bases). The CDR3 has 14 residues. V dropped 1 base and J dropped 3 bases, with 11 bases sitting between them. Germline assignment: CDR1 SGHRS and CDR2 YFSETQ. The CDR3: CASSLRQGNYEQYF. The DNA of the CDR3 is TGCGCCAGCAGCTTGAGGCAGGGAAACTACGAGCAGTACTTC.